A selection of T cell receptor beta chains follows, all from one sample in a study of T cell responses to AZD1222 COVID-19 vaccine. Sequencing used immunoSEQ multiplex PCR; TCRdb keeps in-frame clones, though not all of them. The sample carries about 120,000 clones, about 92% recorded once. Sequencing was performed on peripheral blood, taken on day 0 of AZD1222 vaccination. All receptors come from an adult in good health. Both conserved end residues are part of each CDR3. A D gene is named only where the DNA matches it firmly. Size tells how often a clone was seen (once, few, many) or the class of an expanded clone, and some rows leave it out.

. TRBJ2-1 . TRBV7-9 TGTGCCAGCAGCTCGCGGGGCAGCTCCTACAATGAGCAGTTCTTC CASSSRGSSYNEQFF
. TRBJ2-3 . TRBV5-4 TGTGCCAGCAGTTTCGACCGGGTAATGGATACGCAGTATTTT CASSFDRVMDTQYF
. TRBJ1-2 . TRBV29-1 TGCAGCGTTGAAGAGAGAGGGCAGAGTTATGGCTACACCTTC CSVEERGQSYGYTF
. TRBJ1-2 . TRBV19 TGTGCCAGTAGTTCGGGCCCTCCTAGGAACTATGGCTACACCTTC CASSSGPPRNYGYTF
. TRBJ2-1 . TRBV11-2 TGTGCCAGCAGCGCGCCCGGGCGGGGATCTAGGAATGAGCAGTTCTTC CASSAPGRGSRNEQFF
. TRBJ2-7 . TRBV10-2 TGCGCCAGCAGGGACTACGAGCAGTACTTC CASRDYEQYF
. TRBJ2-1 . TRBV19 TGTGCCAGTAGTAGGACCGGGACTGGAGACAATGAGCAGTTCTTC CASSRTGTGDNEQFF
TRBD2 TRBJ2-7 . TRBV7-6 TGTGCCAGCAGCTTAGCGGTGGGACTAGCGGGAGGCGAGCAGTACTTC CASSLAVGLAGGEQYF
. TRBJ2-7 . TRBV28 TGTGCCAGCAGGTCTCCTCTACCCCGCGAGCAGTACTTC CASRSPLPREQYF
. TRBJ2-7 once TRBV19 TGTGCCAGTAGTTCCTACGGGGCCTACGAGCAGTACTTC CASSSYGAYEQYF
. TRBJ1-3 . TRBV6-5 TGTGCCAGCAGTTACGGTTCGGCAGGAAACACCATATATTTT CASSYGSAGNTIYF
. TRBJ2-1 once TRBV6-5 TGTGCCAGCAGACTAGCTCCGAGCTCCTACAATGAGCAGTTCTTC CASRLAPSSYNEQFF
. TRBJ2-5 . TRBV24-1 TGTGCCACAGGGACGGACTTAGGGACCCAGTACTTC CATGTDLGTQYF
TRBD2 TRBJ2-2 . TRBV7-8 TGTGCCAGCAGCTTAGCGGTGGCGGGAGTTCCCGGGGAGCTGTTTTTT CASSLAVAGVPGELFF
. TRBJ2-7 . TRBV5-1 TGCGCCAGCAGCCTTACCGGGACTCAGGTGTTCAGCGAGCAGTACTTC CASSLTGTQVFSEQYF
. TRBJ2-7 . TRBV28 TGTGCCGGCGGAACAGGGAACGAGCAGTACTTC CAGGTGNEQYF
. TRBJ2-1 . TRBV14 TGTGCCAGCAGCCAAGAATGGCGGCCGGACAATGAGCAGTTCTTC CASSQEWRPDNEQFF
. TRBJ2-1 . TRBV15 TGTGCCACCAGCAGTTCAGGGAGCCCCTACAATGAGCAGTTCTTC CATSSSGSPYNEQFF
. TRBJ2-1 once TRBV9 TGTGCCAGCAGCGCCGAAGGCGGGATCTACAATGAGCAGTTCTTC CASSAEGGIYNEQFF
. TRBJ1-5 . TRBV6-5 TGTGCCAGCAGGCCAAGGACCCAGGACGTTCAGCCCCAGCATTTT CASRPRTQDVQPQHF
TRBD1 TRBJ1-5 . TRBV19 TGTGCCAGTACGCCCGGGACAGGGGTCCGTAGCAATCAGCCCCAGCATTTT CASTPGTGVRSNQPQHF
. TRBJ2-2 . TRBV9 TGTGCCAGCAGCGTAGGTCAGGTCACCGGGGAGCTGTTTTTT CASSVGQVTGELFF
TRBD2 TRBJ2-7 . TRBV11-1 TGTGCCAGCAGCCCAAATGAGCGGGGGACCGAGCAGTACTTC CASSPNERGTEQYF
TRBD1 TRBJ2-1 . TRBV10-1 TGCGCCAGCAGCCGGGACAGCGCGAATGAGCAGTTCTTC CASSRDSANEQFF
. TRBJ1-2 . TRBV28 TGTGCCAGCAGTATCACCTGGGGGGGCTACACCTTC CASSITWGGYTF
. TRBJ2-3 . TRBV27 TGTGCCAGCAGGTTGGGGTTCACAGATACGCAGTATTTT CASRLGFTDTQYF
. TRBJ1-1 few TRBV6-5 TGTGCCAGCAGTTACCAGGGAGTAGACACTGAAGCTTTCTTT CASSYQGVDTEAFF